The 16 T cell receptor beta chains below all came from one sample that was sequenced in a study of control samples from healthy donors and cancer patients. Here immunoSEQ multiplex PCR was the method, and the copy in TCRdb shows in-frame clones only, minus some. Of 110,000 or so clones in the sample, about 86% were seen once. The sequencing input was blood. The receptors come from a man aged 30 to 39 in good health.

V usage is TRBV24-1 and J usage is TRBJ2-1; TRBD1 is a possible D gene (6 bases). The length of the CDR3 is 15 residues. Trimming removed 4 bases from V and 4 bases from J, with 13 bases in between. Germline V gives CDR1 KGHDR, CDR2 SFDVKD. This CDR3 is CATSDPSDRYNEQFF. In DNA, the CDR3 is TGTGCCACCAGTGACCCTTCCGACAGGTACAATGAGCAGTTCTTC.

The V gene is TRBV9, the J gene TRBJ2-3; possibly TRBD1 for D (6 bases). Germline values: CDR1 SGDLS, CDR2 YYNGEE. V lost 0 bases, J lost 4 bases, and 12 bases lay in between. The CDR3 runs 15 residues. The CDR3 spells CASSVEGRGADTQYF. The CDR3 DNA reads as TGTGCCAGCAGCGTAGAGGGCAGGGGAGCAGATACGCAGTATTTT.

This rearrangement joins TRBV27 to TRBJ2-5, with 11 bases identical to TRBD1. With 6 bases clipped from V and 3 bases from J, the junction kept 6 bases outside the gene matches. The CDR3 spans 15 residues. Germline assignment: CDR1 MNHEY and CDR2 SMNVEV (reference sequence). The CDR3 loop is CASSCRDRGEETQYF. DNA of the CDR3: TGTGCCAGCAGCTGCCGGGACAGGGGGGAAGAGACCCAGTACTTC.

This clone was picked up a small number of times. The chain uses TRBV18 and TRBJ1-2; a possible D gene is TRBD1 (6 bases). Trimming cost V 6 bases and J 8 bases, with 19 bases left between them. Germline assignment: CDR1 KGHSH and CDR2 LQKENI. The CDR3 is made up of 14 amino acids. The CDR3 region has the DNA TGTGCCAGCTCCCCAGGGGCGGGAAGAGAGGGCTACACCTTC. Residues: CASSPGAGREGYTF. Full variable domain (missing parts from reference TRBV18 and TRBJ1-2): NAGVMQNPRHLVRRRGQEARLRCSPMKGHSHVYWYRQLPEEGLKFMVYLQKENIIDESGMPKERFSAEFPKEGPSILRIQQVVRGDSAAYFCASSPGAGREGYTFGSGTRLTVV.

J is TRBJ2-3 and V is TRBV19; a possible D gene is TRBD2 (6 bases). The CDR3 is 11 residues long. The V end was cut by 7 bases, the J end by 6 bases, with 8 bases between. The germline V gene encodes CDR1 LNHDA and CDR2 SQIVND (reference sequence). CDR3: CASTEGDTQYF. The CDR3 DNA reads TGTGCCAGTACGGAGGGGGATACGCAGTATTTT.

The chain employs TRBV29-1 and TRBJ1-1; D gene uncertain. Germline V gives CDR1 SQVTM, CDR2 ANQGSEA. Trimming left V 4 bases short and J 4 bases short, with 10 bases between. CDR3 length equals 12 residues. The CDR3 nucleotides are TGCAGCGTTGTCGGCCTAATCACTGAAGCTTTCTTT. Its protein product is CSVVGLITEAFF.

This clone was seen a single time. The CDR3 nucleotides are TGCGCCAGCAGTGAGGGGACTAGCGGGGGACAGACCCAGTACTTC. This gives the protein CASSEGTSGGQTQYF. V gene TRBV10-1 combines with J gene TRBJ2-5, with 14 nucleotides matching TRBD2. This CDR3 has 15 residues. After removal of 2 bases from V and 6 bases from J, the junction contained 2 bases not matched to a gene. Germline-derived CDR1 and CDR2 are WNHNN and SYGVQD (reference sequence).

The chain is built from TRBV6-1 and TRBJ2-3, with 8 bases identical to TRBD1. CDR1 is MNHNS, CDR2 SASEGT, per germline. CDR3 size: 17 residues. Trimming at V came to 0 bases and at J to 1 base, leaving 6 bases not matched to a gene. The DNA of the CDR3 is TGTGCCAGCAGTGAAGCGGACAGGGAAGAGGGCACAGATACGCAGTATTTT. This encodes CASSEADREEGTDTQYF.

The V call is TRBV2, the J call TRBJ2-7, with D uncertain. Per germline, CDR1 SNHLY and CDR2 FYNNEI. Between the trimmed V and J ends, which lost 5 bases and 3 bases, there was a span of 5 bases. The CDR3 is 11 residues long. CDR3 sequence reads: CASSSLYEQYV. Written as DNA, the CDR3 is TGTGCCAGCAGTAGTCTCTACGAGCAGTACGTC.

The V call is TRBV5-8, the J call TRBJ2-5, with unresolved D. Germline values: CDR1 SGHTS, CDR2 YDEGEE. Trimming removed 1 base at V and 5 bases at J, with 3 bases between. This CDR3 is built from 11 residues. The CDR3: CASSLKETQYF. CDR3 DNA: TGTGCCAGCAGCTTGAAGGAGACCCAGTACTTC.

The chain carries TRBV13 and TRBJ1-2; TRBD1 might be the D (5 bases). CDR3 size: 15 residues. Trimming pared 5 bases from V and 3 bases from J, leaving 16 bases between. The V gene's germline CDR1 is PRHDT and CDR2 FYEKMQ (reference sequence). This chain's CDR3 is CASSTGARADYGYTF. CDR3 sequence (DNA): TGTGCCAGCAGCACTGGGGCCAGGGCGGACTATGGCTACACCTTC.

The rearrangement joins TRBV30 to TRBJ1-5; 8 bases are shared with TRBD1. The CDR3 spans 13 residues. V was pared by 5 bases and J by 5 bases, with 5 bases of the junction left unmatched. Germline V gene data show CDR1 as GTSNPN and CDR2 as SVGIG (reference sequence). CDR3: CAWATGVDQPQHF. The CDR3 DNA reads TGTGCCTGGGCGACAGGGGTCGATCAGCCCCAGCATTTT. Full variable domain (missing parts from reference TRBV30 and TRBJ1-5): SQTIHQWPATLVQPVGSPLSLECTVEGTSNPNLYWYRQAAGRGLQLLFYSVGIGQISSEVPQNLSASRPQDRQFILSSKKLLLSDSGFYLCAWATGVDQPQHFGDGTRLSIL.

This chain joins TRBV12-3 or TRBV12-4 and TRBJ2-5; D remains ambiguous. The CDR3 runs 13 residues. Between the trimmed V and J ends, which lost 8 bases and 4 bases, there was a span of 14 bases. The DNA for the CDR3 is TGTGCCAGCCGTTGGAATATCGGAGAGACCCAGTACTTC. It yields the protein CASRWNIGETQYF.

This rearrangement joins TRBV7-2 to TRBJ1-2; TRBD1 is a possible D gene (5 bases). This CDR3 is built from 13 residues. Germline CDR1 is SGHTA and CDR2 is FQGNSA. The V end was cut by 4 bases, the J end by 4 bases, with 10 bases between. The CDR3 DNA reads TGTGCCAGCAGCTCGTCCGGGGGCTATGGCTACACCTTC. Encoded protein: CASSSSGGYGYTF.

This chain links TRBV11-2 with TRBJ2-3; a weak D match, TRBD1 (5 bases). Deletions cut 7 bases from V and 6 bases from J, with 17 bases between. The germline V gene encodes CDR1 SGHAT and CDR2 FQNNGV. The CDR3 covers 14 residues. The CDR3 sequence is CASTLGQNADTQYF. The DNA for the CDR3 is TGTGCCAGCACCCTGGGGCAGAATGCGGATACGCAGTATTTT.

J is TRBJ1-1 and V is TRBV5-1, with D maybe TRBD1 (5 bases). The germline V gene encodes CDR1 SGHRS and CDR2 YFSETQ. The CDR3 extends over 16 amino acids. V was trimmed by 0 bases and J by 5 bases, leaving 17 bases between them. The CDR3 DNA is TGCGCCAGCAGCTTGGAGGGGACTTCTACGGGAACTGAAGCTTTCTTT. Encoded protein: CASSLEGTSTGTEAFF.